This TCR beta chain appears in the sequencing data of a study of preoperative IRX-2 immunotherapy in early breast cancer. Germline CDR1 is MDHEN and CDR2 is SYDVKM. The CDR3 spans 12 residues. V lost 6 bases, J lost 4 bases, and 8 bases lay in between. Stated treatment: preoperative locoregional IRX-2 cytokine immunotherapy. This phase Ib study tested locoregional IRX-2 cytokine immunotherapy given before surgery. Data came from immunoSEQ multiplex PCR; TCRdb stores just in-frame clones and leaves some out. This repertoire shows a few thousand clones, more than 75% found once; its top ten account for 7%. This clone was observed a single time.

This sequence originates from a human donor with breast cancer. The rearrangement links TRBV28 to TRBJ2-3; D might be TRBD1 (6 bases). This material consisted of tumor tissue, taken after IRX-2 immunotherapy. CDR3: CASRDRPDTQYF. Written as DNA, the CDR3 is TGTGCCAGCAGGGACAGACCAGATACGCAGTATTTT. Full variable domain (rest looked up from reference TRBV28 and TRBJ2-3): DVKVTQSSRYLVKRTGEKVFLECVQDMDHENMFWYRQDPGLGLRLIYFSYDVKMKEKGDIPEGYSVSREKKERFSLILESASTNQTSMYLCASRDRPDTQYFGPGTRLTVL.